This T cell receptor beta chain was recorded in a study of cytomegalovirus exposure and HLA in healthy donors. The study's findings and limits: Rates of TCR association differed by HLA locus in a later analysis, with DRB1 highest and HLA-C lowest. Reportedly, diagnosis of cytomegalovirus status by the classifier showed high specificity and sensitivity. Cytomegalovirus association was assigned to about 150 TCR beta chains.

PCR involved 60 Vbeta and 13 Jbeta primers. Measured with immunoSEQ multiplex PCR; TCRdb has only the in-frame clones, and not every one. The repertoire holds about 170,000 clones, with about 80% as singletons. Concerning this clone: Antigen specificity is unknown.

Sequenced input: PBMCs. The TCR originated in a woman aged 30 to 39 in good health and CMV-seropositive.

The CDR3 reads CASSFGDRGHDTQYF. In DNA form, the CDR3 reads TGTGCCAGCAGCTTTGGGGACAGGGGGCATGATACGCAGTATTTT. The rearrangement uses TRBV13 and TRBJ2-3; 12 bases are shared with TRBD1. J gave up 6 bases and V 3 bases, and 4 bases lay outside the gene matches. The germline V gene has CDR1 PRHDT and CDR2 FYEKMQ (reference sequence). CDR3 size: 15 residues. The variable domain in full, completed from reference TRBV13 and TRBJ2-3, reads AAGVIQSPRHLIKEKRETATLKCYPIPRHDTVYWYQQGPGQDPQFLISFYEKMQSDKGSIPDRFSAQQFSDYHSELNMSSLELGDSALYFCASSFGDRGHDTQYFGPGTRLTVL.